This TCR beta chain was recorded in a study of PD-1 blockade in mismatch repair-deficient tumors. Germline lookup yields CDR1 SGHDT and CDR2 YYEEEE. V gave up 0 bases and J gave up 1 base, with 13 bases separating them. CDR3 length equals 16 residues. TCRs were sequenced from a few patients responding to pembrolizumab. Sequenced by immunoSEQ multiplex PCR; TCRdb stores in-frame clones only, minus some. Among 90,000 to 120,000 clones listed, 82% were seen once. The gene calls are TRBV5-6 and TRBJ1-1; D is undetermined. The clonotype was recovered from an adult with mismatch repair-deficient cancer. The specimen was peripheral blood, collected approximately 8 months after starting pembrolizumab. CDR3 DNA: TGTGCCAGCAGCTTGGCCTTGGAGAAGGGGAACACTGAAGCTTTCTTT. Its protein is CASSLALEKGNTEAFF.